These T cell receptor beta chains were read from a single sample in a study of blood T cell repertoires in COVID-19. The repertoire was sequenced with immunoSEQ multiplex PCR; TCRdb's copy has only in-frame clones and lacks some. The repertoire consists of a few hundred thousand clones, with 65% to 90% occurring once and the leading ten covering just over 7%. Material: peripheral blood. The receptors derive from a human donor in a cohort sampled during active COVID-19. CDR3s include the opening cysteine and the closing phenylalanine or tryptophan. The D gene is left open where the match is weak. Expanded clones are given a class, and other clones once, few, many or no size at all.

v_gene	d_gene	j_gene	abundance	CDR3nt	CDR3aa
TRBV30	TRBD1	TRBJ1-1	once	TGTGCCTGGAGTTCTCCGACAGGGCTTCGCACTGAAGCTTTCTTT	CAWSSPTGLRTEAFF
TRBV7-9	-	TRBJ2-2	-	TGTGCCCCGGGACTCCAAGCTACTGGCACCGGGGAGCTGTTTTTT	CAPGLQATGTGELFF
TRBV28	TRBD1	TRBJ1-2	-	TGTGCCAGCAGTTTTCACTCCGGGACAGGGGGCCGGGATGGCTACACCTTC	CASSFHSGTGGRDGYTF
TRBV2	TRBD1	TRBJ1-5	-	TGTGCCAGTTCCTCTCAGGGACAGAATCAGCCCCAGCATTTT	CASSSQGQNQPQHF
TRBV19	-	TRBJ2-3	many	TGTGCCAGTAGTATAACAGAACGCACAGATACGCAGTATTTT	CASSITERTDTQYF
TRBV19	-	TRBJ1-2	-	TGTGCCAGTAGTATTCCGGGGTTGGGGGGCTACACCTTC	CASSIPGLGGYTF
TRBV9	TRBD1	TRBJ2-1	-	TGTGCCAGCAGCGGGACAGGGGAAGTTAGTGAGCAGTTCTTC	CASSGTGEVSEQFF
TRBV6-1	TRBD1	TRBJ2-7	few	TGTGCCAGCAGTGAAAGGGGGACAGGGATAATCCCCTACGAGCAGTACTTC	CASSERGTGIIPYEQYF
TRBV9	-	TRBJ1-1	-	TGTGCCAGCAGCGCTAGAGACGACAGGCTCACTGAAGCTTTCTTT	CASSARDDRLTEAFF
TRBV19	-	TRBJ1-3	-	TGTGCCAGTAGTGCCCTACGTGGGGGGAGATCTAACACCATATATTTT	CASSALRGGRSNTIYF
TRBV5-8	TRBD1	TRBJ1-5	once	TGTGCCAGCAGCACGAGGACAGGCAAAAATCAGCCCCAGCATTTT	CASSTRTGKNQPQHF
TRBV5-1	-	TRBJ2-2	-	TGCGCCAGCTTAAAAACAGGGCCAGACACCGGGGAGCTGTTTTTT	CASLKTGPDTGELFF
TRBV9	TRBD2	TRBJ2-3	-	TGTGCCAGCAGCGTAGTGGGCGGGGGGGCCGGAGATACGCAGTATTTT	CASSVVGGGAGDTQYF
TRBV7-9	-	TRBJ1-1	-	TGTGCCAGCAGCTTAGTGATATTCAGAATAACTGAAGCTTTCTTT	CASSLVIFRITEAFF
TRBV5-8	-	TRBJ1-5	-	TGTGCCAGCAGCTTGGAAAACAGGGACCAGCCCCAGCATTTT	CASSLENRDQPQHF
TRBV28	TRBD1	TRBJ2-3	-	TGTGCCAGCAGTCTCACAGGGGGAAGCACAGATACGCAGTATTTT	CASSLTGGSTDTQYF
TRBV7-3	-	TRBJ1-1	once	TGTGCCAGCAGCTTAACGAGTACAGGCCTGAACACTGAAGCTTTCTTT	CASSLTSTGLNTEAFF
TRBV10-3	-	TRBJ1-1	-	TGTGCCATCAGTGAGTCGGATAGTCTTGGCAGGGGAAAAAACACTGAAGCTTTCTTT	CAISESDSLGRGKNTEAFF
TRBV30	TRBD1	TRBJ1-3	-	TGTGCCTGGAGTGCGGGGACAGCCTCTGGAAACACCATATATTTT	CAWSAGTASGNTIYF
TRBV6-5	-	TRBJ1-1	few	TGTGCCAGCAGTTCCCCGGGGACATTGAACACTGAAGCTTTCTTT	CASSSPGTLNTEAFF
TRBV5-3	TRBD1	TRBJ1-6	-	TGTGCCAGAAGCCGACGAACAGGGGACGATAATTCACCCCTCCACTTT	CARSRRTGDDNSPLHF
TRBV30	TRBD1	TRBJ1-1	-	TGTGCCTGGAACCACCACAGGGGGCAAGCTTTCTTT	CAWNHHRGQAFF
TRBV9	TRBD1	TRBJ2-7	-	TGTGCCAGCAGCTACGGGACAGGGCCCTACGAGCAGTACTTC	CASSYGTGPYEQYF
TRBV5-1	-	TRBJ2-7	-	TGCGCCAGCAGCTTGCCCACTGTGAGCGGCTCCTACGAGCAGTACTTC	CASSLPTVSGSYEQYF
TRBV7-9	-	TRBJ2-7	-	TGTGCCAGCAGCTTGCCTGCAGGCTACGAGCAGTACTTC	CASSLPAGYEQYF
TRBV9	TRBD1	TRBJ1-1	-	TGTGCCAGCAGCGTAGGCAGGGGGCACACTGAAGCTTTCTTT	CASSVGRGHTEAFF
TRBV29-1	TRBD1	TRBJ1-2	-	TGCAGCGTTCGAATTAGGACAGGGGATGGCTACACCTTC	CSVRIRTGDGYTF
TRBV2	-	TRBJ1-5	-	TGTGCCAGCACGACGGGACGACGGGAGGGTCAGCCCCAGCATTTT	CASTTGRREGQPQHF
TRBV11-3	TRBD2	TRBJ2-1	-	TGTGCCAGCAGCCCGGGGGGAAAGTACAATGAGCAGTTCTTC	CASSPGGKYNEQFF
TRBV10-3	-	TRBJ2-3	once	TGTGCCATCAGTGAGAGGAGAGAAGCGCCAGATACGCAGTATTTT	CAISERREAPDTQYF
TRBV5-6	-	TRBJ2-2	-	TGTGCCAGCAGCTTCAGGATTGGACAGAACACCGGGGAGCTGTTTTTT	CASSFRIGQNTGELFF
TRBV5-1	-	TRBJ1-2	-	TGCGCCAGCAGCTTGAATGAGTTACGTCGGGTGTCAACCTTC	CASSLNELRRVSTF
TRBV25-1	-	TRBJ2-5	once	TGTGCCAGCAGTGAATATATAACGGGGGGCCGAGAGACCCAGTACTTC	CASSEYITGGRETQYF
TRBV30	-	TRBJ1-2	-	TGTGCCTGGAGTTCAGGCCCCCTTGGTGGCTACACCTTC	CAWSSGPLGGYTF
TRBV6-1	-	TRBJ1-2	-	TGTGCCAGCAGTGAAGTTGGCAGGGTGATTGGCTACACCTTC	CASSEVGRVIGYTF
TRBV4-2	-	TRBJ2-4	-	TGTGCCAGCAGCCAAGATCGAGAACGGGAAAACATTCAGTACTTC	CASSQDRERENIQYF
TRBV2	TRBD1	TRBJ2-2	-	TGTGCCAGCAGTGAAAGCGGACAGGGATGGGAGCTGTTTTTT	CASSESGQGWELFF
TRBV20-1	TRBD1	TRBJ2-7	-	TGCAGTGCTAGTAGGGACAGGGGACACGAGCAGTACTTC	CSASRDRGHEQYF
TRBV19	-	TRBJ1-2	many	TGTGCCAGTAGTAGGGGTAGGGGCGCTAACTATGGCTACACCTTC	CASSRGRGANYGYTF
TRBV7-3	-	TRBJ1-2	-	TGTGCCAGCAGCCGACCGGGGGGCACAGGGCTACGTGGCTACACCTTC	CASSRPGGTGLRGYTF
TRBV7-2	TRBD2	TRBJ2-1	-	TGTGCCAGCCGGCGTTGGGGGGGTTCCTACAATGAGCAGTTCTTC	CASRRWGGSYNEQFF
TRBV24-1	-	TRBJ2-1	-	TGTGCCACCGCCAACAGAGCCTACAATGAGCAGTTCTTC	CATANRAYNEQFF
TRBV20-1	-	TRBJ2-3	-	TGCAGTGTCGATCGGGCAGATACGCAGTATTTT	CSVDRADTQYF
TRBV7-6	TRBD1	TRBJ1-2	-	TGTGCCAGCAGCTTGGAGACAGGGGGCGAGTCGGCTAACTATGGCTACACCTTC	CASSLETGGESANYGYTF
TRBV23-1	TRBD2	TRBJ2-3	many	TGCGCCAGCAGTCAAATCCGGGGGGGCATCACAGATACGCAGTATTTT	CASSQIRGGITDTQYF
TRBV7-9	-	TRBJ2-7	-	TGTGCCAGCAGGCCCGTTACTGGCAGGGATAACGAGCAGTACTTC	CASRPVTGRDNEQYF
TRBV3-1/TRBV3-2	-	TRBJ1-6	-	TGTGCCAGCAGCCTATATCCTGGACTAAATATTAGAGGCTCCTATAATTCACCCCTCCACTTT	CASSLYPGLNIRGSYNSPLHF
TRBV10-1	TRBD1	TRBJ2-7	-	TGCGCCAGCAGTGACCGCGGACAGGGGTACGAGCAGTACTTC	CASSDRGQGYEQYF
TRBV6-5	-	TRBJ1-2	-	TGTGCCAGCAGGCCCGGGGGGGAGTATGGCTACACCTTC	CASRPGGEYGYTF